Listed below are T cell receptor beta chains from one sample, sequenced in a study of shared clonotypes between healthy human individuals. Measured with immunoSEQ multiplex PCR; TCRdb has only the in-frame clones, and not every one. The sample contains about 480,000 clones, around 79% of which appear only once. The sample consisted of PBMCs. The receptors originated from a middle-aged woman in good health. Some clones in this sample may be carry-over from other donors' samples. Both conserved end residues are part of each CDR3. D genes are given only for firm matches. Only part of the rows carry a size: once, few, many, or a class if the clone is expanded.

-	TRBV29-1	-	TRBJ2-7	CSVEGPPDEQYF	TGCAGCGTTGAGGGGCCGCCCGACGAGCAGTACTTC
-	TRBV7-9	TRBD2	TRBJ2-1	CASSLTSGFNEQFF	TGTGCCAGCAGCTTAACTAGCGGATTCAATGAGCAGTTCTTC
-	TRBV9	-	TRBJ1-1	CASSVGGRGAEAFF	TGTGCCAGCAGCGTTGGGGGGAGAGGCGCTGAAGCTTTCTTT
-	TRBV5-4	-	TRBJ1-5	CASSVMGEQPQHF	TGTGCCAGCAGCGTGATGGGAGAACAGCCCCAGCATTTT
-	TRBV27	-	TRBJ2-7	CASSHQGSYEQYF	TGTGCCAGCAGTCACCAGGGTTCCTACGAGCAGTACTTC
-	TRBV9	TRBD2	TRBJ2-1	CASSPTSAFNEQFF	TGTGCCAGCAGCCCTACTAGCGCTTTCAATGAGCAGTTCTTC
-	TRBV10-2	TRBD1	TRBJ1-1	CASSAALTGQGLLNTEAFF	TGCGCCAGCAGTGCCGCGTTAACGGGACAGGGGTTGTTGAACACTGAAGCTTTCTTT
-	TRBV28	TRBD2	TRBJ2-1	CASRPGLADYNEQFF	TGTGCCAGCAGGCCGGGACTAGCGGACTACAATGAGCAGTTCTTC
-	TRBV28	TRBD2	TRBJ2-5	CASSVAGVGETQYF	TGTGCCAGCAGCGTAGCGGGAGTTGGGGAGACCCAGTACTTC
-	TRBV4-3	TRBD2	TRBJ2-7	CASSQTLAGASEQYF	TGCGCCAGCAGCCAAACACTAGCGGGAGCGAGCGAGCAGTACTTC
-	TRBV15	TRBD1	TRBJ2-6	CATSTRGSGANVLTF	TGTGCCACCAGCACCAGGGGGTCTGGGGCCAACGTCCTGACTTTC
once	TRBV7-2	-	TRBJ1-3	CASSLGGSPSSGNTIYF	TGTGCCAGCAGCTTAGGGGGGTCGCCCTCCTCTGGAAACACCATATATTTT